These 8 T cell receptor beta chains were all obtained from the same sample, sequenced in a study of cytomegalovirus exposure and HLA in healthy donors. Vbeta (60) and Jbeta (13) primers were used in the PCR. TCRdb's table, derived via immunoSEQ multiplex PCR, lists solely in-frame clones and lacks some. The table has about 160,000 clones, around 68% seen once; the top ten hold 1.1% to 1.5%. Sample: PBMCs. The receptors stem from a man in his fifties in good health and CMV-seronegative.

This chain uses TRBV5-1 with TRBJ2-5, with D perhaps matching TRBD1 (5 bases). The closer fit of TRBJ2-7 to the DNA end suggests the J call may be wrong. CDR1 and CDR2 (germline): SGHRS, YFSETQ. This CDR3 spans 14 amino acids. CDR3 bases: TGCGCCAGCAAGGGTCAGGGTACCTCCTACGAGCAGTACTTC. Residues: CASKGQGTSYEQYF.

This clone was picked up a small number of times. The chain joins TRBV5-6 to TRBJ2-1; 11 bases match TRBD1. The CDR3 is 16 residues long. With 3 bases clipped from V and 7 bases from J, the junction kept 9 bases outside the gene matches. Germline CDR1 SGHDT, CDR2 YYEEEE. CDR3 DNA: TGTGCCAGCAGCTCCCTGGGGACAGGGGGAAGGAATGAGCAGTTCTTC. Translated, it gives CASSSLGTGGRNEQFF.

A few counts support this clone. The rearrangement joins TRBV6-5 to TRBJ2-7; tentative D call: TRBD1 (5 bases). Between the trimmed V and J ends, which lost 5 bases and 3 bases, there was a span of 11 bases. The CDR3 spans 13 residues. Germline V gives CDR1 MNHEY, CDR2 SVGAGI. CDR3 loop: CASSIQENYEQYF. CDR3 coding DNA: TGTGCCAGCAGTATACAGGAGAACTACGAGCAGTACTTC.

V is TRBV6-5 and J is TRBJ2-5, with TRBD2 identical over 10 bases. CDR1 and CDR2 from the germline V gene are MNHEY and SVGAGI. CDR3 length: 15 amino acids. The junction had 6 bases not matched to a gene; V was cut back by 6 bases and J by 2 bases. CDR3 nucleotides: TGTGCCAGCAGACTTAGCGGGGGGCCACAAGAGACCCAGTACTTC. It encodes CASRLSGGPQETQYF.

The chain carries TRBV27 and TRBJ1-2; tentatively, D is TRBD1 (6 bases). V lost 0 bases, J lost 3 bases, and 17 bases lay in between. The CDR3 runs to 17 residues. Germline-derived CDR1 and CDR2 are MNHEY and SMNVEV (reference sequence). The CDR3 nucleotides read TGTGCCAGCAGTTTATCGGGAAATACGGGACATGACTATGGCTACACCTTC. Translation gives CASSLSGNTGHDYGYTF.

This clone was detected a few times. This chain connects TRBV7-3 to TRBJ1-1; D is ambiguous. Germline CDR1 reads SGHTA; CDR2 reads FQGTGA. There are 13 residues in the CDR3. V was cut by 3 bases and J by 1 base, with 6 bases left in between. The CDR3 coding sequence is TGTGCCAGCAGCTTGGCACAGAACACTGAAGCTTTCTTT. Encoded protein: CASSLAQNTEAFF.

The rearrangement joins TRBV28 to TRBJ1-1; no definite D call. The CDR3 length is 15 residues. In germline, CDR1 is MDHEN, CDR2 SYDVKM. Trimming stripped 0 bases from V and 0 bases from J, with 8 bases between. For the CDR3, the DNA is TGTGCCAGCAGTTTATGGAGGGCCCTGAACACTGAAGCTTTCTTT. Residues: CASSLWRALNTEAFF.

The chain couples TRBV7-3 to TRBJ2-5; TRBD1 aligns across 7 bases. V shed 5 bases and J 4 bases; nucleotides not matched to a gene: 13. CDR1 is SGHTA, CDR2 FQGTGA, per germline. The CDR3 runs to 16 residues. CDR3 DNA sequence: TGTGCCAGCAGCCCCAAAGGGACAGTAAAGTCAGAGACCCAGTACTTC. Amino acid sequence: CASSPKGTVKSETQYF.